These T cell receptor beta chains were read from a single sample in a study of blood T cell repertoires in COVID-19. The assay was immunoSEQ multiplex PCR, and TCRdb's table has in-frame clones only and misses some. The table has 260,000 or so clones, around 90% seen once; the top ten hold 0.7%. What was sequenced was peripheral blood. The receptors stem from a human donor in a cohort sampled during active COVID-19. CDR3s include the opening cysteine and the closing phenylalanine or tryptophan. The order of the fields is V gene, J gene, D gene, clone size, CDR3 length, CDR3 DNA, CDR3 protein. D genes are given only for firm matches. Expanded clones get a size class; other rows say once, few or many, or leave the size out.

v_gene: TRBV5-1; j_gene: TRBJ1-5; d_gene: .; abundance: .; len: 15; CDR3nt: TGCGCCAGCAGCATAGGTCTCCGGGAAAATCAGCCCCAGCATTTT; CDR3aa: CASSIGLRENQPQHF
v_gene: TRBV5-4; j_gene: TRBJ1-2; d_gene: TRBD1; abundance: .; len: 16; CDR3nt: TGTGCCAGCAGCGTCCCCCGGGACAGATTTAACTATGGCTACACCTTC; CDR3aa: CASSVPRDRFNYGYTF
v_gene: TRBV28; j_gene: TRBJ1-3; d_gene: .; abundance: .; len: 12; CDR3nt: TGTGCCAGCAGAACAACAGGGAACACCATATATTTT; CDR3aa: CASRTTGNTIYF
v_gene: TRBV19; j_gene: TRBJ1-3; d_gene: .; abundance: .; len: 14; CDR3nt: TGTGCCAGTAGTATAGTGGCAGGGGAGAACACCATATATTTT; CDR3aa: CASSIVAGENTIYF
v_gene: TRBV30; j_gene: TRBJ1-1; d_gene: .; abundance: few; len: 15; CDR3nt: TGTGCCTGGAGTGTATCCCAGGGCATGAACACTGAAGCTTTCTTT; CDR3aa: CAWSVSQGMNTEAFF
v_gene: TRBV7-2; j_gene: TRBJ1-1; d_gene: .; abundance: .; len: 18; CDR3nt: TGTGCCAGCAGCCAAAAACCGGGTATACATCGTTGGGACACTGAAGCTTTCTTT; CDR3aa: CASSQKPGIHRWDTEAFF
v_gene: TRBV10-1; j_gene: TRBJ1-5; d_gene: .; abundance: .; len: 12; CDR3nt: TGCGCCAGCAGTCGGGGGGATCAGCCCCAGCATTTT; CDR3aa: CASSRGDQPQHF
v_gene: TRBV7-2; j_gene: TRBJ1-5; d_gene: TRBD1; abundance: .; len: 14; CDR3nt: TGTGCCAGCAGCAAACAGGGGCCGGGTCAGCCCCAGCATTTT; CDR3aa: CASSKQGPGQPQHF
v_gene: TRBV7-6; j_gene: TRBJ2-7; d_gene: TRBD1; abundance: .; len: 16; CDR3nt: TGTGCCAGCAGCTCAACCCGACAGGGGGGAATCTACGAGCAGTACTTC; CDR3aa: CASSSTRQGGIYEQYF
v_gene: TRBV27; j_gene: TRBJ2-7; d_gene: TRBD1; abundance: .; len: 14; CDR3nt: TGTGCCAGCAGTTTGGACAGGGTCTCCTACGAGCAGTACTTC; CDR3aa: CASSLDRVSYEQYF
v_gene: TRBV6-5; j_gene: TRBJ1-2; d_gene: .; abundance: .; len: 16; CDR3nt: TGTGCCAGCAGTTACCCCCCGGGGAGGGGCTATTACGGCTACACCTTC; CDR3aa: CASSYPPGRGYYGYTF
v_gene: TRBV7-8; j_gene: TRBJ2-7; d_gene: .; abundance: .; len: 12; CDR3nt: TGTGCCAGCAGCTTTGGGCAAAACGAGCAGTACTTC; CDR3aa: CASSFGQNEQYF
v_gene: TRBV30; j_gene: TRBJ2-7; d_gene: TRBD1; abundance: .; len: 13; CDR3nt: TGTGCCTGGAGTCGGGACAGAGCCTACGAGCAGTACTTC; CDR3aa: CAWSRDRAYEQYF
v_gene: TRBV5-1; j_gene: TRBJ1-1; d_gene: TRBD1; abundance: .; len: 14; CDR3nt: TGCGCCAGCAGCCTGACAGGGGCCGGCACTGAAGCTTTCTTT; CDR3aa: CASSLTGAGTEAFF
v_gene: TRBV5-1; j_gene: TRBJ1-3; d_gene: .; abundance: .; len: 16; CDR3nt: TGCGCCAGCAGCTTGGAAGGACAACGTACTGGAAACACCATATATTTT; CDR3aa: CASSLEGQRTGNTIYF
v_gene: TRBV6-2/TRBV6-3; j_gene: TRBJ2-7; d_gene: .; abundance: .; len: 15; CDR3nt: TGTGCCAGCAGTTACGAGGCAGCCGGGGACTACGAGCAGTACTTC; CDR3aa: CASSYEAAGDYEQYF
v_gene: TRBV5-1; j_gene: TRBJ2-7; d_gene: TRBD1; abundance: .; len: 16; CDR3nt: TGCGCCAGCAGCCGACAGGGGGACTATCCTTCCTACGAGCAGTACTTC; CDR3aa: CASSRQGDYPSYEQYF
v_gene: TRBV24-1; j_gene: TRBJ1-5; d_gene: .; abundance: .; len: 13; CDR3nt: TGTGCCACCAGTGGCGAGGGAATTCAGCCCCAGCATTTT; CDR3aa: CATSGEGIQPQHF
v_gene: TRBV15; j_gene: TRBJ2-1; d_gene: .; abundance: once; len: 16; CDR3nt: TGTGCCACCAGCAGAGAGGGGACATATATTTACAATGAGCAGTTCTTC; CDR3aa: CATSREGTYIYNEQFF
v_gene: TRBV21-1; j_gene: TRBJ1-1; d_gene: .; abundance: .; len: 14; CDR3nt: TGTGCCAGCAGCAAAGGACAAGTGAACACTGAAGCTTTCTTT; CDR3aa: CASSKGQVNTEAFF
v_gene: TRBV5-4; j_gene: TRBJ1-2; d_gene: .; abundance: .; len: 14; CDR3nt: TGTGCCAGCAGCTCCCCCCGCGGGAACTATGGCTACACCTTC; CDR3aa: CASSSPRGNYGYTF
v_gene: TRBV4-3; j_gene: TRBJ1-4; d_gene: .; abundance: .; len: 15; CDR3nt: TGCGCCAGCAGCCAACCCGGGACACCAGCTGAAAAACTGTTTTTT; CDR3aa: CASSQPGTPAEKLFF
v_gene: TRBV18; j_gene: TRBJ2-7; d_gene: .; abundance: .; len: 14; CDR3nt: TGTGCCAGCTCACCTGGGACAATAGTCCACGAGCAGTACTTC; CDR3aa: CASSPGTIVHEQYF
v_gene: TRBV7-2; j_gene: TRBJ2-7; d_gene: .; abundance: .; len: 12; CDR3nt: TGTGCCAGCAGCTTAGTTCTATACGAGCAGTACTTC; CDR3aa: CASSLVLYEQYF
v_gene: TRBV28; j_gene: TRBJ1-6; d_gene: .; abundance: .; len: 13; CDR3nt: TGTGCCAGCATAAGGGAGCATAATTCACCCCTCCACTTT; CDR3aa: CASIREHNSPLHF
v_gene: TRBV4-3; j_gene: TRBJ1-1; d_gene: .; abundance: .; len: 14; CDR3nt: TGCGCCAGCAGCCTGGGACCGGGGGACACTGAAGCTTTCTTT; CDR3aa: CASSLGPGDTEAFF
v_gene: TRBV3-1/TRBV3-2; j_gene: TRBJ1-1; d_gene: .; abundance: .; len: 15; CDR3nt: TGTGCCAGCAGCCAAGGCGGCTCAGTGAACACTGAAGCTTTCTTT; CDR3aa: CASSQGGSVNTEAFF
v_gene: TRBV30; j_gene: TRBJ2-7; d_gene: TRBD1; abundance: .; len: 15; CDR3nt: TGTGCCTGGAGTCTCGGGACAGGGGGGGCATACGAGCAGTACTTC; CDR3aa: CAWSLGTGGAYEQYF
v_gene: TRBV6-6; j_gene: TRBJ1-1; d_gene: TRBD1; abundance: .; len: 15; CDR3nt: TGTGCCAGCAGACATACAGGGGGGACGAACACTGAAGCTTTCTTT; CDR3aa: CASRHTGGTNTEAFF
v_gene: TRBV9; j_gene: TRBJ2-1; d_gene: TRBD1; abundance: .; len: 15; CDR3nt: TGTGCCAGCAGCGCCGGGACAGGGGGCCCCAATGAGCAGTTCTTC; CDR3aa: CASSAGTGGPNEQFF
v_gene: TRBV6-5; j_gene: TRBJ2-7; d_gene: TRBD2; abundance: .; len: 14; CDR3nt: TGTGCCAGCAGAGCCCGGGGGGGCAAAAACGAGCAGTACTTC; CDR3aa: CASRARGGKNEQYF
v_gene: TRBV27; j_gene: TRBJ1-5; d_gene: TRBD1; abundance: once; len: 16; CDR3nt: TGTGCCAGCAGTTTACAAGCGGGGACAGGGAATCAGCCCCAGCATTTT; CDR3aa: CASSLQAGTGNQPQHF
v_gene: TRBV3-1/TRBV3-2; j_gene: TRBJ2-7; d_gene: TRBD1; abundance: .; len: 14; CDR3nt: TGTGCCAGCAGCCCGGGACAGCACTCCTACGAGCAGTACTTC; CDR3aa: CASSPGQHSYEQYF
v_gene: TRBV23-1; j_gene: TRBJ1-3; d_gene: .; abundance: .; len: 17; CDR3nt: TGCGCCAGCAGTCATTTGCAGGGATCGGGCCAAGGAAACACCATATATTTT; CDR3aa: CASSHLQGSGQGNTIYF
v_gene: TRBV30; j_gene: TRBJ2-7; d_gene: TRBD2; abundance: .; len: 14; CDR3nt: TGTGCCTGGAGAAGAGCGGGGGGGCCGTACGAGCAGTACTTC; CDR3aa: CAWRRAGGPYEQYF
v_gene: TRBV2; j_gene: TRBJ2-7; d_gene: .; abundance: .; len: 12; CDR3nt: TGTGCCAGCAGTGAAGACGGTCCTCAGCAGTACTTC; CDR3aa: CASSEDGPQQYF
v_gene: TRBV30; j_gene: TRBJ2-7; d_gene: TRBD1; abundance: .; len: 14; CDR3nt: TGTGCCTGGAGTATGGACAGGGGCCCCTACGAGCAGTACTTC; CDR3aa: CAWSMDRGPYEQYF